This T cell receptor (beta chain) was recorded in a study of spatial heterogeneity in lung cancer. Background on the study: Compared with alpha-chain sequences, beta-chain sequences were consistently detected in greater numbers.

TCRdb re-called the 5' RACE reads through MiXCR, storing one row per CDR3 protein. The sample has approximately 40,000 distinct CDR3 sequences, nearly 7% seen once. Specified time point: sample taken at primary tumor resection. Samples came from 65 to 75 TRACERx patients with untreated early-stage lung cancer. The authors sequenced whole RNA from tumor, nontumor lung or frozen PBMC without sorting. This clonotype showed up many times. Germline assignment: CDR1 LGHDT and CDR2 YNNKEL (reference sequence). Trimming stripped 4 bases from V and 7 bases from J, with 14 bases between. This CDR3 spans 14 amino acids.

This clonotype was obtained from a female donor with early-stage non-small cell lung cancer. The chain employs TRBV3-1 and TRBJ2-1; tentatively, D is TRBD2 (7 bases). The sample was PBMCs, taken at surgery. CDR3 in DNA: TGTGCCAGCAGCCGACGGGGGGCGGAGAATGAGCAGTTCTTC. This sequence encodes CASSRRGAENEQFF.